The clone carrying this T cell receptor beta chain was detected a few times. Its target is not known. TCRdb fed the RT-PCR reads into MiXCR, producing one record per CDR3 protein. The data show a few hundred thousand distinct CDR3 sequences, with approximately 7.8% seen just once and 10% to 15% held by the top ten. The CDR3 sequence is 15 residues long. The V gene lost 0 bases and the J gene lost 5 bases, with 10 bases spanning the gap. Per the germline V gene, CDR1 is MNHEY and CDR2 is SVGEGT. The data are from a study of response to subunit inactivated influenza vaccine. The study, taken as a whole, reports: The study's authors posited that every seasonal influenza vaccination enlists few new T cells.

The clonotype comes from a man aged 45-69 years who received an inactivated influenza vaccine. The sample was PBMCs from blood, taken approximately 25 months after vaccination. The J gene is TRBJ2-2, the V gene TRBV6-2 or TRBV6-3; D gene ambiguous. The CDR3 nucleotides read TGTGCCAGCAGTTACTCGATTTCCGGAACCGGGGAGCTGTTTTTT. Protein: CASSYSISGTGELFF.